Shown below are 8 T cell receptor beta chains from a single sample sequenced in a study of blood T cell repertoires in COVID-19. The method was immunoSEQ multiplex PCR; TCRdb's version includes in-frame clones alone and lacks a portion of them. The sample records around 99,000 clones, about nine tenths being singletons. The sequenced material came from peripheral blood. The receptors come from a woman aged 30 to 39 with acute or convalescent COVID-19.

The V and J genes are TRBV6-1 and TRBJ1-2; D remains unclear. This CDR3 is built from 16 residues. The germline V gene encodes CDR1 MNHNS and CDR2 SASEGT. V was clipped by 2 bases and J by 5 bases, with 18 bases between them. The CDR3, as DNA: TGTGCCAGCAGTGAAAGTTTTATGTCTGGGAGGTATGGCTACACCTTC. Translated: CASSESFMSGRYGYTF.

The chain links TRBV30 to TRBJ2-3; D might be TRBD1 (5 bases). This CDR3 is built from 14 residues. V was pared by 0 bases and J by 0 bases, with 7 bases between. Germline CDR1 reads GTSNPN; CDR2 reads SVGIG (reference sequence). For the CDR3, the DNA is TGTGCCTGGAGTGTGGGGCTTAGCACAGATACGCAGTATTTT. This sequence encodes CAWSVGLSTDTQYF.

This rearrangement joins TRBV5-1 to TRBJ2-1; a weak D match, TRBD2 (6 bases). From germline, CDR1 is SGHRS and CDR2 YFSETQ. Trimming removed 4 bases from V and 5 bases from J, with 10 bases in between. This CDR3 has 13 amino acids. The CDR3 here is CASSRDSHNEQFF. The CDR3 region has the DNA TGCGCCAGCAGCCGGGACTCTCACAATGAGCAGTTCTTC.

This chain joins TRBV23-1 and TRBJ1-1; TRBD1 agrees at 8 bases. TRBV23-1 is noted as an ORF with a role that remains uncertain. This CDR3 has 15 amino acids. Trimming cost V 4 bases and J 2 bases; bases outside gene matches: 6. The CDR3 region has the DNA TGCGCCAGCAGTCTCCCGGACAGGGCTAACACTGAAGCTTTCTTT. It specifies CASSLPDRANTEAFF.

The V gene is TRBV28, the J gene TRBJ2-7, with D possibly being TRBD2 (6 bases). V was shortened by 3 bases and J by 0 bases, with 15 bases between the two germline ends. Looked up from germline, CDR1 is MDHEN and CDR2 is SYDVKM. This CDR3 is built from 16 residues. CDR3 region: CASSFRGWSSSYEQYF. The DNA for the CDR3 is TGTGCCAGCAGTTTCCGGGGGTGGTCGAGCTCCTACGAGCAGTACTTC.

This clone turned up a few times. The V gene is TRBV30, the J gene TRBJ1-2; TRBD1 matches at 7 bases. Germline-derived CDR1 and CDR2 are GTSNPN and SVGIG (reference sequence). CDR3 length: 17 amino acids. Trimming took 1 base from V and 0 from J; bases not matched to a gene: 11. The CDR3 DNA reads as TGTGCCTGGAGTGAGGAGGGGCAGGGGGAAGCTAACTATGGCTACACCTTC. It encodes CAWSEEGQGEANYGYTF. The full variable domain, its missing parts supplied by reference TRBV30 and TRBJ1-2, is SQTIHQWPATLVQPVGSPLSLECTVEGTSNPNLYWYRQAAGRGLQLLFYSVGIGQISSEVPQNLSASRPQDRQFILSSKKLLLSDSGFYLCAWSEEGQGEANYGYTFGSGTRLTVV.

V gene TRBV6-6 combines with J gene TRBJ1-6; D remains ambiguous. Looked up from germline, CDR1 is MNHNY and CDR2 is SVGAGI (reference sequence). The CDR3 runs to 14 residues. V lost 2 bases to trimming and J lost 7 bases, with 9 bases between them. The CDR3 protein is CASSYPSSNSPLHF. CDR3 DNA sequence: TGTGCCAGCAGTTACCCTAGCTCGAATTCACCCCTCCACTTT.

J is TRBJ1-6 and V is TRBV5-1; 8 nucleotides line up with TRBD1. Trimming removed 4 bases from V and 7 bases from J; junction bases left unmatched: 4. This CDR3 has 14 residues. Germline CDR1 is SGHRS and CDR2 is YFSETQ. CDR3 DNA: TGCGCCAGCAGCCTACAGGGGGAAAATTCACCCCTCCACTTT. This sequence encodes CASSLQGENSPLHF.